These 14 T cell receptor beta chains share one sample of origin, sequenced in a study of shared clonotypes between healthy human individuals (TCRdb year 2020). The library was made by the immunoSEQ multiplex PCR assay. TCRdb retrieved this table from immuneACCESS and kept in-frame rearrangements only. Not all clones are present; in checked studies, unresolved V genes account for under half, and no reason is known for the remainder. Across this sample there are some 2.1 million clones, with 85% to 95% seen only once. The ten largest clones take up 0.1% to 0.15% of the sample. Sequenced sample: naive CD4+ T cells sorted from blood. The cell subset or site label on this specimen signifies: CD45RA+ positively selected. All receptors come from a man aged 18 to 29 in good health.

This chain uses TRBV14 with TRBJ1-2; no clear D. Germline V lookup: CDR1 SGHDN, CDR2 FVKESK. The CDR3 consists of 15 residues. V gave up 0 bases and J gave up 4 bases, with 12 bases separating them. This CDR3 is CASSQEFLGSYGYTF. CDR3 sequence (DNA): TGTGCCAGCAGCCAAGAATTCCTGGGCTCCTATGGCTACACCTTC.

The chain carries TRBV9 and TRBJ2-3, with TRBD2 as a possible D gene (6 bases). CDR3 length equals 17 residues. The germline CDR1 and CDR2 sequences are SGDLS and YYNGEE. Trimming shortened V by 0 bases and J by 2 bases, and 16 bases separated the two germline ends. CDR3 DNA: TGTGCCAGCAGCGTAGGGCCCCCTTCGGGAGACACAGATACGCAGTATTTT. Protein product: CASSVGPPSGDTDTQYF.

The chain combines TRBV5-1 with TRBJ2-5, with 9 bases matching TRBD1. V was clipped by 1 base and J by 3 bases; unmatched bases: 4. The germline V gene encodes CDR1 SGHRS and CDR2 YFSETQ. The CDR3 is 15 residues long. The CDR3, as DNA: TGCGCCAGCAGCTTGCCTACAGGGGGCGAAGAGACCCAGTACTTC. This codes for CASSLPTGGEETQYF.

This chain links TRBV29-1 with TRBJ2-7; D uncertain. Germline CDR1 and CDR2: SQVTM and ANQGSEA. This CDR3 region has 13 residues. Trimming shortened V by 1 base and J by 5 bases, and 12 bases separated the two germline ends. CDR3 sequence: CSVEGVRINEQYF. The CDR3 DNA sequence: TGCAGCGTTGAAGGGGTCAGGATCAACGAGCAGTACTTC.

This rearrangement joins TRBV6-6 to TRBJ2-3; TRBD1 matches 9 bases. This CDR3 has 16 residues. V lost 0 bases and J lost 3; bases outside the gene matches: 4. From germline, CDR1 is MNHNY and CDR2 SVGAGI (reference sequence). CDR3 in DNA: TGTGCCAGCAGTTACTCGACAGGGGGTGGGACAGATACGCAGTATTTT. It translates to CASSYSTGGGTDTQYF.

The V and J genes are TRBV5-8 and TRBJ2-2, with D maybe TRBD2 (5 bases). This CDR3 has 15 amino acids. Trimming cost V 2 bases and J 5 bases, with 13 bases left between them. The germline V gene has CDR1 SGHTS and CDR2 YDEGEE. This chain's CDR3 is CASSFDTGGTGELFF. The CDR3 region has the DNA TGTGCCAGCAGCTTTGACACCGGCGGGACCGGGGAGCTGTTTTTT. Full variable domain (outside the CDR3, taken from reference TRBV5-8 and TRBJ2-2): EAGVTQSPTHLIKTRGQQATLRCSPISGHTSVYWYQQALGLGLQFLLWYDEGEERNRGNFPPRFSGRQFPNYSSELNVNALELEDSALYLCASSFDTGGTGELFFGEGSRLTVL.

This clone was observed once. The chain is built from TRBV7-9 and TRBJ2-5; weak D call: TRBD1 (6 bases). Trimming left V 3 bases short and J 2 bases short, with 13 bases between. The CDR3 is 15 residues long. Per the germline V gene, CDR1 is SEHNR and CDR2 is FQNEAQ (reference sequence). The CDR3 loop is CASSFMTGRQETQYF. The CDR3 DNA is TGTGCCAGCAGCTTCATGACAGGCCGACAAGAGACCCAGTACTTC.

The V and J genes are TRBV7-9 and TRBJ1-3; D unclear. Germline-derived CDR1 and CDR2 are SEHNR and FQNEAQ (reference sequence). Trimming took 1 base from V and 1 from J, leaving 5 bases between them. CDR3 size: 14 residues. CDR3 in DNA: TGTGCCAGCAGCTTAGAGGCTTCTGGAAACACCATATATTTT. Its translation is CASSLEASGNTIYF.

This sequence joins TRBV30 and TRBJ1-5; 8 bases map to TRBD1. The V segment lost 3 bases and the J segment 7 bases; nucleotides outside the gene matches: 5. This CDR3 contains 13 residues. Germline values: CDR1 GTSNPN, CDR2 SVGIG (reference sequence). CDR3 amino acids: CAWSQGAGQPQHF. CDR3 bases: TGTGCCTGGAGCCAGGGGGCGGGGCAGCCCCAGCATTTT.

This sequence joins TRBV30 and TRBJ2-7; no firm D call. The CDR3 extends over 13 amino acids. Between the trimmed V and J ends, which lost 4 bases and 4 bases, there was a span of 14 bases. Germline CDR1 is GTSNPN and CDR2 is SVGIG (reference sequence). CDR3 DNA: TGTGCCTGGACCTCGGACGCGGCTTACGAGCAGTACTTC. Protein sequence: CAWTSDAAYEQYF.

V gene TRBV5-8 combines with J gene TRBJ1-2; perhaps TRBD1 as D (5 bases). This CDR3 comprises 16 residues. CDR1 is SGHTS, CDR2 YDEGEE, per germline. V lost 2 bases and J lost 4, with 18 bases in between. In DNA, the CDR3 is TGTGCCAGCAGCTTCAAAGAATCAGGGTCCCTCTATGGCTACACCTTC. Protein sequence: CASSFKESGSLYGYTF.

V gene TRBV18 combines with J gene TRBJ2-5; D is unclear. Trimming took off 1 base at V and 5 bases at J, with 8 bases between the two ends. CDR1 KGHSH and CDR2 LQKENI come from the germline V gene. The CDR3 covers 13 residues. The CDR3, as DNA: TGTGCCAGCTCACCACTGTCAGCGGAGACCCAGTACTTC. The encoded protein is CASSPLSAETQYF.

This clone was recorded at least ten times. V gene TRBV7-6 combines with J gene TRBJ2-5; D may be TRBD2 (5 bases). This CDR3 spans 16 amino acids. Between the trimmed V and J ends, which lost 4 bases and 3 bases, there was a span of 18 bases. Germline V gene lookup returns CDR1 SGHVS and CDR2 FNYEAQ. The CDR3 is CASSSMTSFGEETQYF. The CDR3 DNA reads TGTGCCAGCAGCTCGATGACATCCTTCGGGGAAGAGACCCAGTACTTC.

This rearrangement joins TRBV11-2 to TRBJ2-7; possibly TRBD1 for D (6 bases). Germline CDR1 reads SGHAT; CDR2 reads FQNNGV. The V and J ends lost 1 base and 4 bases respectively, with 11 bases between them. The CDR3 sequence is 14 residues long. This chain's CDR3 is CASSLGPGVYEQYF. CDR3 coding DNA: TGTGCCAGCAGCTTAGGTCCAGGGGTATACGAGCAGTACTTC.